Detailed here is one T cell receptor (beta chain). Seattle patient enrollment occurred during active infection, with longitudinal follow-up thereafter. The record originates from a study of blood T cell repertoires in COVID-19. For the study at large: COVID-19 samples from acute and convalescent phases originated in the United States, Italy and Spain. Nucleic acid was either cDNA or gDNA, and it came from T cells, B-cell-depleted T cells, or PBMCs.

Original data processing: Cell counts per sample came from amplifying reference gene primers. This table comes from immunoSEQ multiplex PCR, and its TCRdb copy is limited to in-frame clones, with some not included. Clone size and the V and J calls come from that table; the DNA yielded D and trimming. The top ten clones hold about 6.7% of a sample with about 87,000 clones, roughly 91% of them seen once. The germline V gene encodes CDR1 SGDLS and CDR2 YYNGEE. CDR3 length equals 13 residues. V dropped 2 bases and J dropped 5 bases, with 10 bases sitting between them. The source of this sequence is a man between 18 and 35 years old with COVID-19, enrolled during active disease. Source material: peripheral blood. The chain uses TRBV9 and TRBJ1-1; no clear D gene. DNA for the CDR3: TGTGCCAGCAGCGTTGCTTCGGGGACTGAAGCTTTCTTT. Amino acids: CASSVASGTEAFF.